These T cell receptor beta chains were read from a single sample in a study of cytomegalovirus exposure and HLA in healthy donors. TCRdb's table, derived via immunoSEQ multiplex PCR, lists solely in-frame clones and lacks some. The data hold about 150,000 clones, with around 75% observed a single time. Sequencing input: PBMCs. These TCRs come from a woman aged 18-29 years in good health and CMV-seronegative. Each CDR3 is given with its conserved first and last residue. The D gene is left open where the match is weak. Clone size, where shown, is once, few, many, or a class for clones that have expanded.

J | size | V | length | D | DNA | CDR3
TRBJ2-5 | . | TRBV28 | 14 | . | TGTGCCAGCAGTCCCGGGGTCCCTCGGGAGACCCAGTACTTC | CASSPGVPRETQYF
TRBJ2-7 | few | TRBV5-1 | 16 | TRBD2 | TGCGCCAGCACAACAAGAGGGCGGGGGGTCTCCTACGAGCAGTACTTC | CASTTRGRGVSYEQYF
TRBJ1-5 | . | TRBV27 | 15 | TRBD1 | TGTGCCAGCAGTCCCGACAGGGCTAGCAATCAGCCCCAGCATTTT | CASSPDRASNQPQHF
TRBJ2-2 | . | TRBV7-9 | 15 | . | TGTGCCAGCAGCTACTACACGGGGAGCACCGGGGAGCTGTTTTTT | CASSYYTGSTGELFF
TRBJ1-1 | . | TRBV19 | 14 | . | TGTGCCAGTAGCCCTCACATACAGGGTAGTGAAGCTTTCTTT | CASSPHIQGSEAFF
TRBJ1-2 | . | TRBV4-3 | 13 | TRBD1 | TGCGCCAGCAGCGCACAGGGGTTATATGGCTACACCTTC | CASSAQGLYGYTF
TRBJ1-6 | . | TRBV4-1 | 17 | . | TGCGCCAGCAGCCCCCCCCTCGGCCGGGAGAACATGTCGCCCCTCCACTTT | CASSPPLGRENMSPLHF
TRBJ2-2 | . | TRBV4-2 | 12 | . | TGTGCCAGCAGCCAAGCCGCCGGGGAGCTGTTTTTT | CASSQAAGELFF
TRBJ1-2 | . | TRBV10-2 | 17 | . | TGCGCCAGCAGTGAGTCTTCTGGGCAGGGAAGTGTCTCTGGCTACACCTTC | CASSESSGQGSVSGYTF
TRBJ2-1 | . | TRBV9 | 14 | TRBD2 | TGTGCCAGCAGCGACGGGACTAGAGCCAATGAGCAGTTCTTC | CASSDGTRANEQFF
TRBJ2-1 | . | TRBV5-1 | 16 | . | TGCGCCAGCAGCTTGGCCAGCGATAGCTCCTACAATGAGCAGTTCTTC | CASSLASDSSYNEQFF
TRBJ1-2 | . | TRBV6-1 | 14 | . | TGTGCCAGCACCTACGCGGATCCTGGTTATGGCTACACCTTC | CASTYADPGYGYTF
TRBJ2-2 | . | TRBV7-6 | 13 | . | TGTGCCACCACCCCCACAGGTTGGCGGGAGCTGTTTTTT | CATTPTGWRELFF
TRBJ2-2 | once | TRBV13 | 17 | TRBD1 | TGTGCCAGCAGCTCCCCTAAATGGACAGGGAGCACCGGGGAGCTGTTTTTT | CASSSPKWTGSTGELFF
TRBJ2-1 | few | TRBV5-5 | 14 | . | TGTGCCAGCAGCAATTTTGGGGCTGACAATGAGCAGTTCTTC | CASSNFGADNEQFF
TRBJ1-3 | . | TRBV6-5 | 16 | TRBD1 | TGTGCCAGCAGTTCGAAACCCGGGACAGGGAGGTACACCATATATTTT | CASSSKPGTGRYTIYF
TRBJ2-1 | . | TRBV11-2 | 11 | . | TGTGCCAGCAGCTTTTCGAGTGAGCAGTTCTTC | CASSFSSEQFF
TRBJ1-1 | . | TRBV2 | 13 | . | TGTGCCAGCACTCGGGGGGAGAGCACTGAAGCTTTCTTT | CASTRGESTEAFF
TRBJ2-7 | . | TRBV6-5 | 14 | . | TGTGCCAGCAGTTACTCGCAGGGGCCCTACGAGCAGTACTTC | CASSYSQGPYEQYF
TRBJ1-2 | . | TRBV6-1 | 14 | . | TGTGCCAGCAGTGAAGTTGGCCGCAACTATGGCTACACCTTC | CASSEVGRNYGYTF
TRBJ2-5 | . | TRBV5-6 | 14 | TRBD1 | TGTGCCAGCAGCTTGGGACAGGGTTTGCTCTCCCAGTACTTC | CASSLGQGLLSQYF
TRBJ2-3 | . | TRBV7-2 | 16 | TRBD1 | TGTGCCAGCAGCTTAGACCGGGACAGGGGGCAAGATACGCAGTATTTT | CASSLDRDRGQDTQYF
TRBJ1-3 | . | TRBV10-3 | 15 | . | TGTGCCATCAGCGGAGACAGTCCCTCTGGAAACACCATATATTTT | CAISGDSPSGNTIYF
TRBJ2-5 | . | TRBV5-4 | 13 | TRBD1 | TGTGCCAGCAGCTCGGGACAGCAAGAGACCCAGTACTTC | CASSSGQQETQYF
TRBJ1-2 | . | TRBV6-5 | 13 | . | TGTGCCAGCGGTCGCGACAGACTCTATGGCTACACCTTC | CASGRDRLYGYTF
TRBJ1-2 | . | TRBV7-2 | 14 | . | TGTGCCAGCAGCTTATGGCAGTCTAACTATGGCTACACCTTC | CASSLWQSNYGYTF
TRBJ2-7 | . | TRBV4-3 | 16 | . | TGCGCCAGCAGCCAAGATTATGTCATGTACTCCTACGAGCAGTACTTC | CASSQDYVMYSYEQYF
TRBJ1-5 | once | TRBV7-2 | 13 | . | TGTGCCAGCAGCAGTACAGGGAATCAGCCCCAGCATTTT | CASSSTGNQPQHF
TRBJ2-7 | few | TRBV7-6 | 15 | TRBD2 | TGTGCCAGCAGCCCCGGGACTAGCGGGGAATACGAGCAGTACTTC | CASSPGTSGEYEQYF
TRBJ1-1 | . | TRBV5-1 | 14 | TRBD1 | TGCGCCAGCAGCACATGGACAGGGCGGACTGAAGCTTTCTTT | CASSTWTGRTEAFF
TRBJ2-1 | few | TRBV4-3 | 18 | . | TGCGCCAGCAGCCAAGATCGAAGGTTTTGGGCGTCCTACAATGAGCAGTTCTTC | CASSQDRRFWASYNEQFF
TRBJ1-1 | . | TRBV28 | 15 | . | TGTGCCAGCATACGGAGGAAAAGCCACTCGATTGAAGCTTTCTTT | CASIRRKSHSIEAFF
TRBJ1-3 | once | TRBV2 | 14 | . | TGTGCCAGCAGTGGGGGAGTCCCCTTAAGCACCATATATTTT | CASSGGVPLSTIYF
TRBJ1-4 | . | TRBV6-5 | 12 | . | TGTGCCAGTAGGAGCGGGGATGAAAAACTGTTTTTT | CASRSGDEKLFF
TRBJ1-1 | . | TRBV19 | 14 | . | TGTGCCAGTAGTATGGGAGGGCCCTACACTGAAGCTTTCTTT | CASSMGGPYTEAFF
TRBJ1-1 | . | TRBV6-6 | 12 | . | TGTGCCGTCACACAGTCTCCTAGGGGAGCTTTCTTT | CAVTQSPRGAFF